The 14 T cell receptor beta chains listed next were all sequenced from one sample in a study of blood T cells in healthy people across ages. The use of a sample-barcoded 5' primer and a J-beta primer mix characterized a second PCR of roughly 6 to 11 cycles. TCRdb re-called the 5' RACE reads with MiXCR, one entry per CDR3 protein. The sample holds roughly 790,000 distinct CDR3 sequences, around 40% seen once. The material sequenced was blood. These TCRs come from a woman aged 55-70 years in good health.

This clonotype appeared a few times. The chain employs TRBV6-5 and TRBJ1-2; 7 bases agree with TRBD1. With 6 bases clipped from V and 7 bases from J, the junction kept 11 bases outside the gene matches. From germline, CDR1 is MNHEY and CDR2 SVGAGI. The CDR3 extends over 14 amino acids. The CDR3 protein is CASRVLDRVGGYTF. DNA of the CDR3: TGTGCCAGCAGGGTTCTCGACAGGGTGGGTGGCTACACCTTC.

The chain links TRBV14 to TRBJ1-1; TRBD1 matches at 9 bases. The CDR3 has 15 residues. Trimming at V came to 6 bases and at J to 4 bases, leaving 9 bases not matched to a gene. Germline loops: CDR1 SGHDN, CDR2 FVKESK. DNA of the CDR3: TGTGCCAGCAGGCCCGGGACAGGGATGTTCACTGAAGCTTTCTTT. Translation: CASRPGTGMFTEAFF.

In regard to this clonotype: It may be a read error: a sequence one base away is much more abundant. V usage is TRBV10-3 and J usage is TRBJ2-5; D gene unclear. V was cut by 11 bases and J by 1 base, with 14 bases left in between. CDR1 ENHRY and CDR2 SYGVKD come from the germline V gene. The CDR3 length is 13 residues. CDR3: CASVDAAQETQYF. The CDR3 DNA is TGTGCCTCGGTGGACGCAGCCCAAGAGACCCAGTACTTC.

V is TRBV30 and J is TRBJ1-4; 9 bases agree with TRBD1. The CDR3 runs to 12 residues. Germline V gene lookup returns CDR1 GTSNPN and CDR2 SVGIG (reference sequence). V dropped 8 bases and J dropped 3; count of bases not matched to a gene: 1. CDR3 loop: CAGTGPNEKLFF. The CDR3, as DNA: TGTGCCGGGACAGGGCCTAATGAAAAACTGTTTTTT.

This clonotype was recorded a few times. The rearrangement uses TRBV6-5 and TRBJ1-4, with D possibly matching TRBD1 (5 bases). Trimming stripped 4 bases from V and 5 bases from J, with 11 bases between. The length of the CDR3 is 14 residues. In germline, CDR1 is MNHEY, CDR2 SVGAGI. The CDR3 DNA follows: TGTGCCAGCAGTTTTCAGGGAGAAAATGAAAAACTGTTTTTT. Its translation is CASSFQGENEKLFF.

The rearrangement links TRBV6-5 to TRBJ2-7, with 9 bases lining up with TRBD2. Germline V lookup: CDR1 MNHEY, CDR2 SVGAGI. V shed 6 bases, J shed 0 bases, and the junction held 6 bases outside the gene matches. CDR3 length equals 15 residues. Written as DNA, the CDR3 is TGTGCCAGCAGAACCAGCGGGGGGTACTCCTACGAGCAGTACTTC. Protein product: CASRTSGGYSYEQYF.

V gene TRBV6-2 or TRBV6-3 combines with J gene TRBJ2-4; tentative D call: TRBD2 (6 bases). The CDR3 length is 16 residues. Trimming removed 0 bases at V and 3 bases at J, with 12 bases between. Germline V lookup: CDR1 MNHEY, CDR2 SVGEGT. This chain's CDR3 is CASSYSDGRGKNIQYF. The CDR3 DNA sequence: TGTGCCAGCAGTTACTCCGACGGGAGAGGCAAAAACATTCAGTACTTC.

This sequence joins TRBV20-1 and TRBJ2-7; D may be TRBD1 or TRBD2 (6 bases each). This CDR3 region has 14 residues. V was cut by 3 bases and J by 3 bases, with 15 bases left in between. The germline V gene has CDR1 DFQATT and CDR2 SNEGSKA (reference sequence). Here the CDR3 DNA reads TGCAGTGCTAGCGCCTCGGGGGCCGGCTACGAGCAGTACTTC. This translates into CSASASGAGYEQYF.

This clonotype was seen repeatedly, ten times or more. The chain has TRBV2 and TRBJ1-2; D gene uncertain. In germline, CDR1 is SNHLY, CDR2 FYNNEI. The CDR3 consists of 11 residues. V gave up 7 bases and J gave up 7 bases, with 10 bases separating them. CDR3 amino acids: CASTEKGGYTF. The CDR3 nucleotides read TGTGCCAGCACGGAAAAGGGTGGCTACACCTTC.

V and J are TRBV2 and TRBJ1-1; maybe TRBD1 (5 bases). The CDR3 spans 15 residues. Per the germline V gene, CDR1 is SNHLY and CDR2 is FYNNEI. Trimming pared 4 bases from V and 4 bases from J, leaving 16 bases between. The DNA for the CDR3 is TGTGCCAGCAGTGCAGCCCAGATGAGGGGCACTGAAGCTTTCTTT. Its translation: CASSAAQMRGTEAFF.

The V call is TRBV2, the J call TRBJ1-2, with 8 bases matching TRBD1. The CDR3 runs 13 residues. V gave up 8 bases and J gave up 8 bases; unmatched junction bases: 10. Looked up from germline, CDR1 is SNHLY and CDR2 is FYNNEI. CDR3 DNA: TGTGCCAGCGCATATGGACAGGGTGGCGGCTACACCTTC. This translates into CASAYGQGGGYTF.

The V and J genes are TRBV5-1 and TRBJ2-1, with 14 bases aligning to TRBD2. This CDR3 is built from 19 residues. Losses at the gene ends were 3 bases for V and 4 bases for J; bases not matched to a gene: 12. CDR1 is SGHRS and CDR2 is YFSETQ in the germline V gene. The CDR3 DNA follows: TGCGCCAGCAGCTGGGTAGGACTAGCGGGAGGCCACTCGTACAATGAGCAGTTCTTC. It translates to CASSWVGLAGGHSYNEQFF.

A note on this clonotype: One end of the junction fails to match germline, which may point to a read error. The gene calls are TRBV20-1 and TRBJ2-3; D is possibly TRBD2 (5 bases). Germline lookup yields CDR1 DFQATT and CDR2 SNEGSKA (reference sequence). The CDR3 has 13 residues. As DNA, the CDR3 is TGCAGTACTAGAGTTGCGGGCACAGATACGCAGTATTTT. This sequence encodes CSTRVAGTDTQYF.

The chain links TRBV28 to TRBJ2-7, with 7 bases identical to TRBD1. Germline loops: CDR1 MDHEN, CDR2 SYDVKM. Trimming took 6 bases from V and 5 from J; bases not matched to a gene: 10. CDR3 length equals 14 residues. In DNA, the CDR3 is TGTGCCAGCAGCCTTCCCCTCGACAGGGACGAGCAGTACTTC. It is translated as CASSLPLDRDEQYF.